Listed below are T cell receptor beta chains from one sample, sequenced in a study of blood T cell repertoires in COVID-19. Repertoires were generated with immunoSEQ multiplex PCR, while TCRdb's copy carries only in-frame clones and drops some. The profile shows around 40,000 clones, more than 90% of them singletons. The sample was peripheral blood. The receptor set was obtained from a woman of 80 years or more with acute or convalescent COVID-19. Both conserved end residues are part of each CDR3. D genes are given only for firm matches. The size of a clone is reported for some rows only, either as once, few or many, or as a class for expanded clones.

v_call: TRBV7-7; clone_size: NA; j_call: TRBJ2-2; d_call: NA; cdr3_nt: TGTGCTAGCAGCTCTACGACTGAAAACACCGGGGAGCTGTTTTTT; cdr3_aa: CASSSTTENTGELFF
v_call: TRBV5-1; clone_size: NA; j_call: TRBJ2-7; d_call: TRBD1; cdr3_nt: TGCGCCAGCAGCTTTGTGACAGGGGGATCCTACGAGCAGTACTTC; cdr3_aa: CASSFVTGGSYEQYF
v_call: TRBV5-1; clone_size: NA; j_call: TRBJ1-1; d_call: NA; cdr3_nt: TGCGCCAGCAGCTTGAAGCAGGGAGGTACTGAAGCTTTCTTT; cdr3_aa: CASSLKQGGTEAFF
v_call: TRBV9; clone_size: NA; j_call: TRBJ1-1; d_call: TRBD1; cdr3_nt: TGTGCCAGCAGCCGGGAGACAGGGCGGAACACTGAAGCTTTCTTT; cdr3_aa: CASSRETGRNTEAFF
v_call: TRBV5-1; clone_size: NA; j_call: TRBJ1-2; d_call: NA; cdr3_nt: TGCGCCAGCAGCCCTACCGGGGGGGTAGGGGACTATGGCTACACCTTC; cdr3_aa: CASSPTGGVGDYGYTF
v_call: TRBV11-2; clone_size: NA; j_call: TRBJ1-4; d_call: NA; cdr3_nt: TGTGCCAGCAGCTTCTTCCAGGGTGATGAAAAACTGTTTTTT; cdr3_aa: CASSFFQGDEKLFF
v_call: TRBV6-5; clone_size: NA; j_call: TRBJ1-2; d_call: NA; cdr3_nt: TGTGCAGGGGCAGGGTGGGGCTACACCTTC; cdr3_aa: CAGAGWGYTF
v_call: TRBV18; clone_size: NA; j_call: TRBJ1-3; d_call: NA; cdr3_nt: TGTGCCAGCTCACCACAAGGGGACTCTGGAAACACCATATATTTT; cdr3_aa: CASSPQGDSGNTIYF
v_call: TRBV5-1; clone_size: once; j_call: TRBJ2-5; d_call: TRBD2; cdr3_nt: TGCGCCAGCAGCTCGGGACTAGCGGGGACGGGAGAGACCCAGTACTTC; cdr3_aa: CASSSGLAGTGETQYF
v_call: TRBV30; clone_size: NA; j_call: TRBJ1-3; d_call: TRBD1; cdr3_nt: TGTGCCTGGAGCCAAGGGGGCCGAAACACCATATATTTT; cdr3_aa: CAWSQGGRNTIYF
v_call: TRBV5-1; clone_size: NA; j_call: TRBJ2-1; d_call: NA; cdr3_nt: TGCGCCAGCAGCTTGGGCCAGGCCGACAATGAGCAGTTCTTC; cdr3_aa: CASSLGQADNEQFF
v_call: TRBV4-2; clone_size: once; j_call: TRBJ2-3; d_call: NA; cdr3_nt: TGTGCCAGCAGCCAAGAACTCGAGATGCCGCAGTATTTT; cdr3_aa: CASSQELEMPQYF
v_call: TRBV2; clone_size: NA; j_call: TRBJ2-2; d_call: TRBD1; cdr3_nt: TGTGCCAGCAGCGGGGACAGGGGCCAGAACACCGGGGAGCTGTTTTTT; cdr3_aa: CASSGDRGQNTGELFF
v_call: TRBV7-2; clone_size: NA; j_call: TRBJ1-1; d_call: NA; cdr3_nt: TGTGCCAGCAGCTTAGCGATGGATAATCGGTTTACTAAAGCTTTCTTT; cdr3_aa: CASSLAMDNRFTKAFF
v_call: TRBV6-6; clone_size: NA; j_call: TRBJ1-5; d_call: NA; cdr3_nt: TGTGCCAGCAGTTACTGGGGCGGGGGTAGCAATCAGCCCCAGCATTTT; cdr3_aa: CASSYWGGGSNQPQHF
v_call: TRBV18; clone_size: NA; j_call: TRBJ1-4; d_call: NA; cdr3_nt: TGTGCCAGCTCACGCTCGGAGGAGGGTGAAAAACTGTTTTTT; cdr3_aa: CASSRSEEGEKLFF
v_call: TRBV29-1; clone_size: NA; j_call: TRBJ1-1; d_call: NA; cdr3_nt: TGCAGCGTTGAATTATCAGGGAACACTGAAGCTTTCTTT; cdr3_aa: CSVELSGNTEAFF